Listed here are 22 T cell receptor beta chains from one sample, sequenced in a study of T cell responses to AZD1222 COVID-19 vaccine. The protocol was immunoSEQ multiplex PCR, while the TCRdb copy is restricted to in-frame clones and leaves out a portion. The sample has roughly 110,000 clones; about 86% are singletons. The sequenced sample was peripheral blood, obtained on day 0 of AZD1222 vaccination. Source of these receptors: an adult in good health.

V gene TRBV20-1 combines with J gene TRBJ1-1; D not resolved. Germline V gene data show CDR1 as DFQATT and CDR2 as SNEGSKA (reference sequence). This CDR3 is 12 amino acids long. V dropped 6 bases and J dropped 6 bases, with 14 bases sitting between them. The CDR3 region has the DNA TGCAGTGCCAGTCAGGTGAGGGCTGAAGCTTTCTTT. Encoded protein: CSASQVRAEAFF.

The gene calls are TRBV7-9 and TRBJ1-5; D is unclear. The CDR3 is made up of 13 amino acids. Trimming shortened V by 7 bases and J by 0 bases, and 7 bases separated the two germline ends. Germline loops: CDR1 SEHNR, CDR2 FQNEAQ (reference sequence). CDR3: CASTPYSNQPQHF. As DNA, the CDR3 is TGTGCCAGCACCCCCTATAGCAATCAGCCCCAGCATTTT.

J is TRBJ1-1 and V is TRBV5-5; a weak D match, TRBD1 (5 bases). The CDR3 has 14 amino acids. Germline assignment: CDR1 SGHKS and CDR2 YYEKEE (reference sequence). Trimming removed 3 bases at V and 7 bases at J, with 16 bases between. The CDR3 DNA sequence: TGTGCCAGCAGCTCCCCGGGGGGGGTGATTGAAGCTTTCTTT. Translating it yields CASSSPGGVIEAFF.

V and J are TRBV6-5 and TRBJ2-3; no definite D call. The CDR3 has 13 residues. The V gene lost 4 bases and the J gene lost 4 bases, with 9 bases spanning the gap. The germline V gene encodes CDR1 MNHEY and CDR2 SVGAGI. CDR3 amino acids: CASSSPGADTQYF. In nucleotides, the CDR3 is TGTGCCAGCAGTTCCCCCGGTGCAGATACGCAGTATTTT.

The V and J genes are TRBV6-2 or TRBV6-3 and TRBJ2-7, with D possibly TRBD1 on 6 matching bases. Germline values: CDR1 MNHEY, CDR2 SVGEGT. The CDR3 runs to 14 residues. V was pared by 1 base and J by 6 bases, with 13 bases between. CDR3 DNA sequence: TGTGCCAGCAGTTACTTCGGCAGGGGTCGCGAGCAGTACTTC. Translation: CASSYFGRGREQYF.

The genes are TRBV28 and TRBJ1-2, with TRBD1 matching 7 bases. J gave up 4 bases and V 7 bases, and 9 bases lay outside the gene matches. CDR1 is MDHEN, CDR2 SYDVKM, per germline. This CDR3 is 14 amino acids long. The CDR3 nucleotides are TGTGCCAGCACCCCTTGGACAGGTACCTATGGCTACACCTTC. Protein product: CASTPWTGTYGYTF.

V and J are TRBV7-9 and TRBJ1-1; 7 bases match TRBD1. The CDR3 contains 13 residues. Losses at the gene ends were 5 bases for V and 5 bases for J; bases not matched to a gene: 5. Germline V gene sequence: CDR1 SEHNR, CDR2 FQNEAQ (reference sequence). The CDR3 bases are TGTGCCAGCAGCGGACAGGTCGGGACTGAAGCTTTCTTT. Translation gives CASSGQVGTEAFF.

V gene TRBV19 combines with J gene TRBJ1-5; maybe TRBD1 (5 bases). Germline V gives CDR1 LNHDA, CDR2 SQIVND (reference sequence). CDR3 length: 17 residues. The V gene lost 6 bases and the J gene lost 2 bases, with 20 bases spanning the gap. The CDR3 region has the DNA TGTGCCAGTAGACCTCAAGGGGCCGCCAAGGGCAATCAGCCCCAGCATTTT. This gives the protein CASRPQGAAKGNQPQHF.

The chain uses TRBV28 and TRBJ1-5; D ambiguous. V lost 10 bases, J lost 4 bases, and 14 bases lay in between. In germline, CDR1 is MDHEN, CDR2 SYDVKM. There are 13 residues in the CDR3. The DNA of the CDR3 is TGTGCCACGAACCTAGGGTGGAATCAGCCCCAGCATTTT. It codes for CATNLGWNQPQHF.

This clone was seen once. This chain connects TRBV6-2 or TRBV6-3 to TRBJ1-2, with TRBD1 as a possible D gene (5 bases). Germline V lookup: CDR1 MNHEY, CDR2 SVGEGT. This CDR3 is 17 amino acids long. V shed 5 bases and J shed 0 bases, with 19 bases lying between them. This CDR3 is CASSLRQSEVTNYGYTF. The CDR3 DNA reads TGTGCCAGCAGTCTGCGACAGTCCGAGGTAACTAACTATGGCTACACCTTC.

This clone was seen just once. The DNA for the CDR3 is TGTGCCAGCAGCTCCGAGGACAGGCCTTTTAATGAAAAACTGTTTTTT. Translating it yields CASSSEDRPFNEKLFF. This chain uses TRBV11-3 with TRBJ1-4; TRBD1 aligns across 7 bases. This CDR3 contains 16 residues. Per germline, CDR1 SGHNT and CDR2 YENEEA. The J segment lost 4 bases and the V segment lost 4 bases, leaving 9 bases of the junction unmatched.

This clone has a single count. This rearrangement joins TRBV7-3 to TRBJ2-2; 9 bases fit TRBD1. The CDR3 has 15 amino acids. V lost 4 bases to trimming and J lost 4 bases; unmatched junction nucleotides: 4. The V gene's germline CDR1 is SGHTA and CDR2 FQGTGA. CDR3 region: CASSSHRGRTGELFF. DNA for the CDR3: TGTGCCAGCAGCTCTCACAGGGGGCGCACCGGGGAGCTGTTTTTT.

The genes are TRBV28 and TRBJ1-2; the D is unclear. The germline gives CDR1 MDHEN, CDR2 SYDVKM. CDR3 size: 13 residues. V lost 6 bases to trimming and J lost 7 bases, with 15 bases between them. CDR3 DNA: TGTGCCAGCAGGAGTTGGAAATCGGGTGGCTACACCTTC. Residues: CASRSWKSGGYTF.

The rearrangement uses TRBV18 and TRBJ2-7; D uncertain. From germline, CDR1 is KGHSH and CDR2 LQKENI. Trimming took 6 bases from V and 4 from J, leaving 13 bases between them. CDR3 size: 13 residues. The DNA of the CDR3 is TGTGCCAGCTCCCAAAGCAATGGGTACGAGCAGTACTTC. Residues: CASSQSNGYEQYF.

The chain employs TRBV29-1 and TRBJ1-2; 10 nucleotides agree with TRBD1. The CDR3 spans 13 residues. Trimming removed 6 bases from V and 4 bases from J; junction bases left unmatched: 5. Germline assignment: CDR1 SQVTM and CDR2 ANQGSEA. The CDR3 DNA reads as TGCAGCGTCGGGGGACAGGGGAGCTATGGCTACACCTTC. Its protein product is CSVGGQGSYGYTF.

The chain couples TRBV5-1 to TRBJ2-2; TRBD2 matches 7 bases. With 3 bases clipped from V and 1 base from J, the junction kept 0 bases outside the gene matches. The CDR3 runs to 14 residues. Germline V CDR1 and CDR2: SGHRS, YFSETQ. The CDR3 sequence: CASSSSGNTGELFF. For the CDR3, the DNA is TGCGCCAGCAGCTCTAGCGGGAACACCGGGGAGCTGTTTTTT. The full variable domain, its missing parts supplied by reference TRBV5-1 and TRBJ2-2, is KAGVTQTPRYLIKTRGQQVTLSCSPISGHRSVSWYQQTPGQGLQFLFEYFSETQRNKGNFPGRFSGRQFSNSRSEMNVSTLELGDSALYLCASSSSGNTGELFFGEGSRLTVL.

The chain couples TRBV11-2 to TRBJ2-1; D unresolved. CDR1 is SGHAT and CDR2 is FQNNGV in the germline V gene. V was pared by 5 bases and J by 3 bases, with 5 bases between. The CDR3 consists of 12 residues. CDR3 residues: CASSMNYNEQFF. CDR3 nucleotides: TGTGCCAGCAGCATGAACTACAATGAGCAGTTCTTC.

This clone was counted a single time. The CDR3 loop is CASRAGPQETQYF. The CDR3 coding sequence is TGCGCCAGCCGGGCGGGGCCTCAAGAGACCCAGTACTTC. The chain is built from TRBV10-2 and TRBJ2-5; tentatively, D is TRBD2 (6 bases). V was pared by 8 bases and J by 2 bases, with 12 bases between. The CDR3 is made up of 13 amino acids. Germline V lookup: CDR1 WSHSY, CDR2 SAAADI.

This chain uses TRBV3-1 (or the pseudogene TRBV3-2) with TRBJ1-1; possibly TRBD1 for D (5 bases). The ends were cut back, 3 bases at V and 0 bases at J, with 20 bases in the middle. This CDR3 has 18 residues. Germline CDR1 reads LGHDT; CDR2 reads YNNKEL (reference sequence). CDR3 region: CASSQGGSLVRVNTEAFF. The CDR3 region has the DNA TGTGCCAGCAGCCAGGGGGGGAGTTTAGTGAGGGTGAACACTGAAGCTTTCTTT.

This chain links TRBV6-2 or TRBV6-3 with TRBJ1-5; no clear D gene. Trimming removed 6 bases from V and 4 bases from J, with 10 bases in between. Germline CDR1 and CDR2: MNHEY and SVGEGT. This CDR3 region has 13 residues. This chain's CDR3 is CASSRPINQPQHF. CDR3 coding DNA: TGTGCCAGCAGCCGTCCCATTAATCAGCCCCAGCATTTT.

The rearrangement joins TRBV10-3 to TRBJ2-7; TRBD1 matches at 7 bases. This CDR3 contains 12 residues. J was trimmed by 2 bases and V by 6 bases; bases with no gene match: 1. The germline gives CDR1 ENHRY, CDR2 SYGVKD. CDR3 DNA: TGTGCCATCAGCGACAGGGCCTACGAGCAGTACTTC. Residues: CAISDRAYEQYF.

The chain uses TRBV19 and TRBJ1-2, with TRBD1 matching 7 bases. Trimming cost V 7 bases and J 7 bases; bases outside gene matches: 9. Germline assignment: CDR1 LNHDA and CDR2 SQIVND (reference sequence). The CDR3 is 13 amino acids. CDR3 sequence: CASTLGTAGGYTF. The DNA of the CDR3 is TGTGCCAGTACCCTAGGGACAGCGGGTGGCTACACCTTC. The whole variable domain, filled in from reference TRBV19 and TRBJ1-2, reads DGGITQSPKYLFRKEGQNVTLSCEQNLNHDAMYWYRQDPGQGLRLIYYSQIVNDFQKGDIAEGYSVSREKKESFPLTVTSAQKNPTAFYLCASTLGTAGGYTFGSGTRLTVV.